This is a list of T cell receptor beta chains from one sample in a study of cytotoxic CD8 clonotypes in ibrutinib-treated CLL. Only in-frame clones appear in the TCRdb table, and some are missing; sequencing was by immunoSEQ multiplex PCR. The sample records 9,500 to 15,000 clones, 60% to 80% being singletons. Sample: PBMCs, taken before ibrutinib treatment. These receptors all come from a human donor with chronic lymphocytic leukemia. The CDR3 runs from the conserved cysteine through the conserved F or W. D genes are given only for firm matches. Part of the rows lack a size; the others show once, few, many or a class for expanded clones.

>TRBV4-1|-|once|TRBJ2-1
CASSQGQDPYNEQFF
TGCGCCAGCAGCCAAGGACAGGACCCCTACAATGAGCAGTTCTTC
>TRBV7-2|-|once|TRBJ2-3
CASSFQGRDTQYF
TGTGCCAGCAGCTTTCAGGGCAGAGATACGCAGTATTTT
>TRBV23-1|TRBD1|-|TRBJ2-5
CASSPDRGETQYF
TGCGCCAGCAGTCCGGACAGGGGAGAGACCCAGTACTTC
>TRBV5-6|-|once|TRBJ1-6
CASSADVSNSPLHF
TGTGCCAGCAGCGCAGACGTTTCAAATTCACCCCTCCACTTT
>TRBV5-1|-|-|TRBJ2-1
CASSHYNEQFF
TGCGCCAGCAGCCATTACAATGAGCAGTTCTTC
>TRBV4-3|TRBD1|-|TRBJ1-1
CASSHRQGVKTEAFF
TGCGCCAGCAGCCACCGACAGGGAGTTAAGACTGAAGCTTTCTTT
>TRBV28|-|-|TRBJ2-2
CASSFVGELFF
TGTGCCAGCAGTTTTGTCGGGGAGCTGTTTTTT
>TRBV7-9|-|-|TRBJ1-1
CASSPKRRVNTEAFF
TGTGCCAGCAGCCCAAAGAGGAGAGTGAACACTGAAGCTTTCTTT
>TRBV7-9|-|once|TRBJ1-1
CASSSGLAGLNTEAFF
TGTGCCAGCAGCTCGGGGTTGGCAGGGTTGAACACTGAAGCTTTCTTT
>TRBV29-1|-|few|TRBJ1-2
CSVVALQDSNYGYTF
TGCAGCGTTGTTGCTCTCCAGGACAGTAACTATGGCTACACCTTC
>TRBV6-6|-|-|TRBJ2-7
CASSYSLMVYEQYF
TGTGCCAGCAGTTACTCGTTGATGGTGTACGAGCAGTACTTC
>TRBV11-2|TRBD1|-|TRBJ1-1
CASSSGGTGWGNTEAFF
TGTGCCAGCAGCTCAGGAGGGACAGGGTGGGGGAACACTGAAGCTTTCTTT
>TRBV18|TRBD1|-|TRBJ2-7
CASSATGTGVYEQYF
TGTGCCAGCTCAGCAACCGGGACAGGGGTCTACGAGCAGTACTTC
>TRBV7-3|TRBD2|-|TRBJ2-1
CASSLGNSGGNEQFF
TGTGCCAGCAGCTTAGGGAATAGCGGGGGTAATGAGCAGTTCTTC
>TRBV4-2|-|-|TRBJ1-5
CASSLSGEVYQPQHF
TGTGCCAGCAGTCTTTCCGGGGAGGTCTATCAGCCCCAGCATTTT
>TRBV7-2|TRBD2|-|TRBJ2-1
CASSLEAGARIHDNEQFF
TGTGCCAGCAGCTTAGAGGCGGGAGCCCGGATCCACGACAATGAGCAGTTCTTC
>TRBV14|-|-|TRBJ2-5
CASSRRGPETQYF
TGTGCCAGCAGCCGTAGGGGTCCGGAGACCCAGTACTTC
>TRBV7-3|-|few|TRBJ2-3
CASSYRRRAQADTQYF
TGTGCCAGCAGCTACCGGAGGCGGGCGCAAGCAGATACGCAGTATTTT
>TRBV7-9|-|-|TRBJ2-7
CASSLDVPVDEQYF
TGTGCCAGCAGCTTAGACGTCCCGGTCGACGAGCAGTACTTC
>TRBV19|TRBD1|-|TRBJ1-2
CASWTGNYGYTF
TGTGCCAGTTGGACAGGGAACTATGGCTACACCTTC
>TRBV27|TRBD2|-|TRBJ2-1
CASSLSPRGLAGGLSEQFF
TGTGCCAGCAGTTTATCCCCACGGGGACTAGCGGGGGGGCTGAGTGAGCAGTTCTTC
>TRBV28|TRBD1|-|TRBJ1-1
CASSVDRDTEAFF
TGTGCCAGCAGCGTAGACAGGGACACTGAAGCTTTCTTT
>TRBV29-1|-|-|TRBJ2-3
CSVAIGRGSGDTQYF
TGCAGCGTTGCTATAGGGCGGGGTTCGGGAGATACGCAGTATTTT
>TRBV4-3|-|-|TRBJ1-1
CASSQDNGETEAFF
TGCGCCAGCAGCCAAGATAATGGGGAGACTGAAGCTTTCTTT
>TRBV5-1|-|-|TRBJ2-1
CASSLSLNEQFF
TGCGCCAGCAGCTTGTCCCTCAATGAGCAGTTCTTC
>TRBV5-6|TRBD1|few|TRBJ2-4
CASSLRDRVSGIQYF
TGTGCCAGCAGCCTCCGGGACAGGGTTTCCGGCATTCAGTACTTC
>TRBV9|-|few|TRBJ2-3
CASSVGFLAPTDTQYF
TGTGCCAGCAGCGTCGGCTTCCTCGCCCCCACAGATACGCAGTATTTT
>TRBV7-8|-|few|TRBJ1-4
CASSLMGGAGEKLFF
TGTGCCAGCAGCTTAATGGGTGGGGCCGGTGAAAAACTGTTTTTT
>TRBV7-9|TRBD1|-|TRBJ2-7
CASSTGTGYTYEQYF
TGTGCCAGCAGTACCGGGACAGGGTACACCTACGAGCAGTACTTC
>TRBV4-2|TRBD2|-|TRBJ2-1
CASSQDLAGLGFF
TGTGCCAGCAGCCAAGATCTAGCGGGATTGGGTTTCTTC
>TRBV7-9|-|-|TRBJ1-1
CASSWGEAEAFF
TGTGCCAGCAGCTGGGGGGAGGCTGAAGCTTTCTTT
>TRBV9|-|-|TRBJ2-2
CASSDRANTGELFF
TGTGCCAGCAGCGACAGGGCGAACACCGGGGAGCTGTTTTTT
>TRBV7-9|-|-|TRBJ1-1
CASLKRGFGGNTEAFF
TGTGCCAGCCTCAAGCGGGGATTTGGCGGAAACACTGAAGCTTTCTTT
>TRBV5-6|TRBD2|-|TRBJ2-2
CASSLRSGGGPGELFF
TGTGCCAGCAGCTTGAGGAGCGGGGGGGGCCCCGGGGAGCTGTTTTTT
>TRBV28|TRBD1|-|TRBJ1-5
CASRRGGGRNQPQHF
TGTGCCAGCAGGCGCGGAGGGGGCCGAAATCAGCCCCAGCATTTT
>TRBV5-1|-|-|TRBJ1-1
CASSLVVGGNTEAFF
TGCGCCAGCAGCTTGGTGGTGGGAGGGAACACTGAAGCTTTCTTT
>TRBV2|-|-|TRBJ2-3
CASSGGERGTQYF
TGTGCCAGCAGTGGGGGGGAGCGCGGTACGCAGTATTTT
>TRBV7-2|-|few|TRBJ1-5
CASSLEFSLDQPQHF
TGTGCCAGCAGCTTAGAGTTTAGCCTTGATCAGCCCCAGCATTTT
>TRBV5-6|-|few|TRBJ2-2
CASSLYRRNTGELFF
TGTGCCAGCAGCTTGTACAGAAGGAACACCGGGGAGCTGTTTTTT
>TRBV6-5|TRBD2|few|TRBJ2-7
CASSYGTSGNYEQYF
TGTGCCAGCAGTTACGGGACTAGCGGAAACTACGAGCAGTACTTC
>TRBV9|TRBD1|-|TRBJ1-1
CASSVEQGGLTEAFF
TGTGCCAGCAGCGTAGAACAGGGGGGGCTGACTGAAGCTTTCTTT
>TRBV18|-|once|TRBJ2-6
CASSPGAGAGANVLTF
TGTGCCAGCTCACCAGGGGCAGGGGCTGGGGCCAACGTCCTGACTTTC
>TRBV7-8|-|-|TRBJ2-5
CASRKRTGRETQYF
TGTGCCAGCAGAAAAAGAACCGGGAGAGAGACCCAGTACTTC
>TRBV6-5|TRBD1|once|TRBJ2-7
CASRKDRTSYEQYF
TGTGCCAGCAGGAAGGACAGGACGTCCTACGAGCAGTACTTC
>TRBV7-9|TRBD1|medium-sized|TRBJ2-7
CASRGQGDEQYF
TGTGCCAGCAGGGGACAGGGCGACGAGCAGTACTTC
>TRBV7-2|-|-|TRBJ2-2
CASSSSWSGELFF
TGTGCCAGCAGCTCGAGTTGGTCCGGGGAGCTGTTTTTT
>TRBV19|TRBD2|-|TRBJ2-1
CASSIELAGEQFF
TGTGCCAGTAGTATAGAACTAGCGGGTGAGCAGTTCTTC
>TRBV5-1|-|-|TRBJ2-1
CASSLWGPGDNNEQFF
TGCGCCAGCAGCTTGTGGGGGCCGGGTGACAACAATGAGCAGTTCTTC
>TRBV2|TRBD2|once|TRBJ2-3
CATQTSGATDTQYF
TGTGCCACCCAAACTAGCGGGGCTACAGATACGCAGTATTTT
>TRBV6-1|-|-|TRBJ2-2
CASLSNTGELFF
TGTGCCAGCCTCTCGAACACCGGGGAGCTGTTTTTT
>TRBV15|-|-|TRBJ2-1
CATSREGDLSYNEQFF
TGTGCCACCAGCAGAGAAGGGGATCTCTCCTACAATGAGCAGTTCTTC
>TRBV30|-|few|TRBJ1-2
CAWSDGGLHYGYTF
TGTGCCTGGAGTGATGGGGGACTGCACTATGGCTACACCTTC
>TRBV10-2|-|once|TRBJ2-7
CASSEGDLTYEQYF
TGCGCCAGCAGTGAAGGGGACCTTACCTACGAGCAGTACTTC
>TRBV9|-|few|TRBJ2-2
CASSVGFVPTGELFF
TGTGCCAGCAGCGTAGGTTTCGTGCCCACCGGGGAGCTGTTTTTT
>TRBV11-3|TRBD2|-|TRBJ2-1
CASSLSPSGGHEQFF
TGTGCCAGCAGCTTATCCCCTAGCGGGGGCCATGAGCAGTTCTTC
>TRBV11-2|TRBD1|once|TRBJ2-3
CATYDREKDTQYF
TGTGCCACCTACGACAGGGAAAAAGATACGCAGTATTTT